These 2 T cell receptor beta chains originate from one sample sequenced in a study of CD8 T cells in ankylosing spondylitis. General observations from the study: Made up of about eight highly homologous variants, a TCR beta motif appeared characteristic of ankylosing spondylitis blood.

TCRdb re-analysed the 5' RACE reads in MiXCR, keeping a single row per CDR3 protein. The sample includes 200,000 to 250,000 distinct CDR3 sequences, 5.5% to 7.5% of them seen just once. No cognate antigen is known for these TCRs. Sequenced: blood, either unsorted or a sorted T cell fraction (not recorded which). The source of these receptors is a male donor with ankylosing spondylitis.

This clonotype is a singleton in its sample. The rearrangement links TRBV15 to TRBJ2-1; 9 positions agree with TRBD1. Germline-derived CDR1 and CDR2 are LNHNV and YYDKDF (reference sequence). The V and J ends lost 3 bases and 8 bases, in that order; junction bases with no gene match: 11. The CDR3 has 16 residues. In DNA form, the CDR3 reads TGTGCCACCAGCAGCCGCCGGACAGGGGATAAGGATGAGCAGTTCTTC. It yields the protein CATSSRRTGDKDEQFF.

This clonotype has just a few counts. CDR3 sequence (DNA): TGTGCCAGCAGGGGGGGGGGCACTGAAGCTTTCTTT. This codes for CASRGGGTEAFF. The V call is TRBV6-2 or TRBV6-3, the J call TRBJ1-1; TRBD1 is a possible D gene (5 bases). The CDR3 covers 12 residues. V shed 6 bases and J shed 4 bases, with 9 bases lying between them. Looked up from germline, CDR1 is MNHEY and CDR2 is SVGEGT.